This T cell receptor beta chain was identified during a study of early T cells in non-severe SARS-CoV-2 infection. Study overall: The chains were unpaired, and the sequenced material was bulk RNA from unsorted whole blood. Overall study findings and caveats: Private and CD4 specificities were missed by VDJdb matching, skewed to anti-spike CD8.

V lost 5 bases to trimming and J lost 7 bases, with 12 bases between them. Germline V CDR1 and CDR2: GTSNPN, SVGIG (reference sequence). This CDR3 region has 12 residues. A note on this clonotype: No antigen is known for it.

Attachment of unique molecular identifiers to individual cDNA molecules was performed. In TCRdb, the 5' RACE reads were re-called with MiXCR into one record per CDR3 protein. The sample holds some 110,000 distinct CDR3 sequences, around 14% seen once. The receptor's source is an adult who was a healthcare worker with PCR-confirmed SARS-CoV-2 infection or an uninfected control (not recorded which). The sequenced sample consisted of whole blood. The gene calls are TRBV30 and TRBJ2-1, with D perhaps assigned TRBD1 or TRBD2 (5 bases each). The CDR3 DNA follows: TGTGCCTGGGAGGGGCGGAGGAATGAGCAGTTCTTC. Its protein is CAWEGRRNEQFF. The variable domain in full, with the rest retrieved from reference TRBV30 and TRBJ2-1, is SQTIHQWPATLVQPVGSPLSLECTVEGTSNPNLYWYRQAAGRGLQLLFYSVGIGQISSEVPQNLSASRPQDRQFILSSKKLLLSDSGFYLCAWEGRRNEQFFGPGTRLTVL.